Below, 32 T cell receptor beta chains from the same sample are listed, as sequenced in a study of a mutant IDH1 vaccine in newly diagnosed glioma. Specified time point: week 11, during vaccination. Each dose delivered 300 ug of mutant IDH1 20-mer peptide subcutaneously with imiquimod. These receptors lack a known antigen. Method: immunoSEQ multiplex PCR; TCRdb's copy keeps in-frame clones and lacks some. Counted here are tens of thousands of clones, 75% to 85% occurring once; the ten biggest clones make up 4.5% to 7.5%. Sequenced here: PBMCs, sampled from a glioma patient whose treatment included an IDH1 peptide vaccine. These receptors came from a man aged 45-65 years with glioma.

This clone is a singleton in its sample. The rearrangement links TRBV6-5 to TRBJ1-4; D unresolved. This CDR3 has 15 amino acids. The ends were cut back, 5 bases at V and 5 bases at J, with 15 bases in the middle. In germline, CDR1 is MNHEY, CDR2 SVGAGI. Here the CDR3 DNA reads TGTGCCAGCAGTCCCCACATGGGCGCAAATGAAAAACTGTTTTTT. Protein sequence: CASSPHMGANEKLFF.

V and J are TRBV18 and TRBJ1-1; no clear D gene. CDR3 length: 14 residues. The V and J ends lost 2 bases and 6 bases respectively, with 13 bases between them. CDR1 and CDR2 from the germline V gene are KGHSH and LQKENI. DNA of the CDR3: TGTGCCAGCTCACCAACCGGAGCCTCGGCTGAAGCTTTCTTT. Residues: CASSPTGASAEAFF.

The chain recombines TRBV6-5 with TRBJ1-5; the match to TRBD1 covers 7 bases. Per the germline V gene, CDR1 is MNHEY and CDR2 is SVGAGI. With V trimmed by 8 bases and J by 3 bases, 7 bases remained unmatched. The CDR3 loop spans 14 amino acids. The CDR3: CASGRDSYNQPQHF. The CDR3 DNA is TGTGCCAGCGGACGGGACAGCTACAATCAGCCCCAGCATTTT.

The rearrangement links TRBV5-1 to TRBJ2-3; TRBD1 is a possible D gene (5 bases). V lost 4 bases to trimming and J lost 2 bases, with 14 bases between them. CDR3 length equals 15 residues. CDR1 and CDR2 (germline): SGHRS, YFSETQ. The DNA of the CDR3 is TGCGCCAGCAGCCTAGGGGTCCAGGACACAGATACGCAGTATTTT. This encodes CASSLGVQDTDTQYF.

The rearrangement links TRBV7-9 to TRBJ2-2, with a possible D match to TRBD2 (6 bases). Trimming took off 1 base at V and 4 bases at J, with 10 bases between the two ends. Germline V gives CDR1 SEHNR, CDR2 FQNEAQ (reference sequence). The CDR3 loop spans 15 amino acids. The CDR3 region has the DNA TGTGCCAGCAGCTTAGTGGCGGGGAGCACCGGGGAGCTGTTTTTT. This gives the protein CASSLVAGSTGELFF.

This chain links TRBV11-2 with TRBJ2-5; 8 bases match TRBD1. V gave up 5 bases and J gave up 4 bases; unmatched junction bases: 21. CDR1 is SGHAT, CDR2 FQNNGV, per germline. The CDR3 covers 19 residues. The CDR3 reads CASSMRTGTGLNRGETQYF. DNA for the CDR3: TGTGCCAGCAGCATGAGGACAGGGACGGGACTTAACAGGGGAGAGACCCAGTACTTC.

Turning to this clone: The sample holds other DNA sequences that translate to the same CDR3. This chain connects TRBV19 to TRBJ1-5; D gene ambiguous. Between the trimmed V and J ends, which lost 9 bases and 3 bases, there was a span of 9 bases. The CDR3 loop spans 12 amino acids. Per the germline V gene, CDR1 is LNHDA and CDR2 is SQIVND (reference sequence). The CDR3 loop is CASSGLNQPQHF. CDR3 DNA: TGTGCCAGCAGTGGCCTCAATCAGCCCCAGCATTTT. The whole variable domain, remainder taken from reference TRBV19 and TRBJ1-5, is DGGITQSPKYLFRKEGQNVTLSCEQNLNHDAMYWYRQDPGQGLRLIYYSQIVNDFQKGDIAEGYSVSREKKESFPLTVTSAQKNPTAFYLCASSGLNQPQHFGDGTRLSIL.

The chain recombines TRBV19 with TRBJ2-7; D call uncertain. In germline, CDR1 is LNHDA, CDR2 SQIVND (reference sequence). Trimming pared 3 bases from V and 0 bases from J, leaving 9 bases between. This CDR3 comprises 14 residues. CDR3 residues: CASSIGQYSYEQYF. The CDR3 DNA is TGTGCCAGTAGTATCGGGCAGTACTCCTACGAGCAGTACTTC.

The V call is TRBV11-3, the J call TRBJ2-1; tentative D call: TRBD1 (6 bases). This CDR3 spans 14 amino acids. Trimming cost V 6 bases and J 6 bases, with 15 bases left between them. The germline V gene encodes CDR1 SGHNT and CDR2 YENEEA. The CDR3 DNA reads as TGTGCCAGCAGTCTACAGGGTTGGGGCAATGAGCAGTTCTTC. Translation gives CASSLQGWGNEQFF.

The chain has TRBV6-5 and TRBJ1-2, with TRBD1 matching over 8 bases. Germline V gives CDR1 MNHEY, CDR2 SVGAGI. The CDR3 runs 14 residues. With V trimmed by 6 bases and J by 4 bases, 7 bases remained unmatched. The CDR3 DNA is TGTGCCAGCAGCTGGTCACAGGGGGTCTATGGCTACACCTTC. This gives the protein CASSWSQGVYGYTF.

This clone was counted between two and nine times. V gene TRBV6-1 combines with J gene TRBJ1-5; D unclear. The V gene's germline CDR1 is MNHNS and CDR2 SASEGT. There are 16 residues in the CDR3. The germline V and J ends were trimmed by 3 bases and 0 bases, with 12 bases remaining between them. In nucleotides, the CDR3 is TGTGCCAGCAGTGAGGACCGCGTATATAGCAATCAGCCCCAGCATTTT. Its translation: CASSEDRVYSNQPQHF.

This sequence joins TRBV25-1 and TRBJ2-2, with TRBD2 as a possible D gene (5 bases). V shed 4 bases and J shed 5 bases, with 5 bases lying between them. CDR1 and CDR2 from the germline V gene are MGHDK and SYGVNS. This CDR3 is built from 12 residues. CDR3 sequence: CASSAGTGELFF. The CDR3 nucleotides read TGTGCCAGCAGTGCGGGAACCGGGGAGCTGTTTTTT.

A single count supports this clone. The rearrangement links TRBV2 to TRBJ2-7; 9 bases are shared with TRBD2. CDR3 length equals 15 residues. The V gene end was trimmed by 7 bases and the J gene end by 3 bases; junction bases not matched to a gene: 10. The V gene's germline CDR1 is SNHLY and CDR2 FYNNEI. CDR3 region: CASKLAGGKFYEQYF. In DNA, the CDR3 is TGTGCCAGCAAACTAGCGGGTGGTAAGTTCTACGAGCAGTACTTC.

This chain connects TRBV5-1 to TRBJ2-3; the D gene is possibly TRBD1 (6 bases). The germline CDR1 and CDR2 sequences are SGHRS and YFSETQ. The CDR3 has 16 residues. The V and J ends lost 6 bases and 2 bases respectively, with 19 bases between them. The CDR3 DNA follows: TGCGCCAGCAACAGGGAAGGGACCCAATTCACAGATACGCAGTATTTT. This translates into CASNREGTQFTDTQYF. Using reference TRBV5-1 and TRBJ2-3 for the parts outside the CDR3, the full variable domain is KAGVTQTPRYLIKTRGQQVTLSCSPISGHRSVSWYQQTPGQGLQFLFEYFSETQRNKGNFPGRFSGRQFSNSRSEMNVSTLELGDSALYLCASNREGTQFTDTQYFGPGTRLTVL.

The rearrangement uses TRBV7-9 and TRBJ2-1; D remains unclear. Germline values: CDR1 SEHNR, CDR2 FQNEAQ (reference sequence). The germline V and J ends were trimmed by 2 bases and 6 bases, with 8 bases remaining between them. This CDR3 spans 13 amino acids. CDR3 protein: CASSLNAANEQFF. As DNA, the CDR3 is TGTGCCAGCAGCTTAAATGCCGCCAATGAGCAGTTCTTC.

This sequence joins TRBV21-1 and TRBJ2-7; the table assigns TRBD2, which was not confirmed against the DNA. TRBV21-1 is annotated as a pseudogene. CDR3 length: 18 residues. In nucleotides, the CDR3 is TGTGCCAGCAGCTCACCCGGGACTAGCGGGACAATCTCCTACGAGCAGTACTTC. It codes for CASSSPGTSGTISYEQYF.

V and J are TRBV6-5 and TRBJ1-6; no firm D call. The ends were cut back, 4 bases at V and 11 bases at J, with 21 bases in the middle. CDR1 is MNHEY, CDR2 SVGAGI, per germline. The CDR3 has 16 residues. The CDR3, as DNA: TGTGCCAGCAGTTCCTACTTACACGCGGTCCGAGCACCCCTCCACTTT. Translated, it gives CASSSYLHAVRAPLHF.

In regard to this clone: At one end, the junction sequence differs from germline, possibly due to a read error. The chain combines TRBV29-1 with TRBJ1-1; D possibly corresponds to TRBD1 (6 bases). The CDR3 covers 13 residues. Germline-derived CDR1 and CDR2 are SQVTM and ANQGSEA. This chain's CDR3 is CSGEGGADTEAFF. Written as DNA, the CDR3 is TGCAGCGGTGAAGGGGGGGCGGACACTGAAGCTTTCTTT.

The chain joins TRBV5-3 to TRBJ2-3; 8 bases align to TRBD2. TRBV5-3 is placed among ORFs of uncertain function. This CDR3 is built from 17 residues. With 4 bases clipped from V and 3 bases from J, the junction kept 13 bases outside the gene matches. CDR3 nucleotide sequence: TGTGCCAGAAGCATCATTGAACTAGCGGCGGCGACAGATACGCAGTATTTT. Translating it yields CARSIIELAAATDTQYF.

This rearrangement joins TRBV5-1 to TRBJ1-4; TRBD1 is a possible D gene (5 bases). The CDR3 spans 15 residues. V was clipped by 0 bases and J by 6 bases, with 12 bases between them. Germline V CDR1 and CDR2: SGHRS, YFSETQ. The CDR3 nucleotides are TGCGCCAGCAGCTTGGCAGCGGGGGTAGATGAAAAACTGTTTTTT. Its translation: CASSLAAGVDEKLFF. Looking up the rest from reference TRBV5-1 and TRBJ1-4 gives the full variable domain: KAGVTQTPRYLIKTRGQQVTLSCSPISGHRSVSWYQQTPGQGLQFLFEYFSETQRNKGNFPGRFSGRQFSNSRSEMNVSTLELGDSALYLCASSLAAGVDEKLFFGSGTQLSVL.

Here the CDR3 reads CASSVRYRGKETQYF. DNA of the CDR3: TGTGCCAGCAGCGTACGATACAGGGGGAAGGAGACCCAGTACTTC. The chain combines TRBV7-9 with TRBJ2-5; 8 bases line up with TRBD1. CDR1 is SEHNR and CDR2 is FQNEAQ in the germline V gene (reference sequence). CDR3 length: 15 amino acids. Unmatched junction bases numbered 10, after V lost 5 bases and J lost 5 bases. Looking up the rest from reference TRBV7-9 and TRBJ2-5 gives the full variable domain: DTGVSQNPRHKITKRGQNVTFRCDPISEHNRLYWYRQTLGQGPEFLTYFQNEAQLEKSRLLSDRFSAERPKGSFSTLEIQRTEQGDSAMYLCASSVRYRGKETQYFGPGTRLLVL.

The chain joins TRBV7-9 to TRBJ2-3; D unclear. V was cut by 3 bases and J by 1 base, with 11 bases left in between. The CDR3 has 15 amino acids. The germline gives CDR1 SEHNR, CDR2 FQNEAQ (reference sequence). The CDR3 sequence is CASSLSRFGTDTQYF. The DNA for the CDR3 is TGTGCCAGCAGCTTGTCTAGATTTGGCACAGATACGCAGTATTTT.

This sequence joins TRBV28 and TRBJ2-3; either TRBD1 or TRBD2 may supply D (5 bases each). Germline-derived CDR1 and CDR2 are MDHEN and SYDVKM. CDR3 size: 15 residues. The V end was cut by 8 bases, the J end by 0 bases, with 15 bases between. CDR3 protein: CASLGQTTSTDTQYF. The CDR3 DNA sequence: TGTGCCAGCCTGGGGCAGACTACTAGCACAGATACGCAGTATTTT.

The chain couples TRBV5-1 to TRBJ2-7; D perhaps matches TRBD2 (6 bases). CDR3 size: 14 residues. CDR1 SGHRS and CDR2 YFSETQ come from the germline V gene. V lost 3 bases, J lost 6 bases, and 16 bases lay in between. This chain's CDR3 is CASSWVRGGSEQYF. The CDR3 DNA follows: TGCGCCAGCAGCTGGGTTCGGGGAGGTAGCGAGCAGTACTTC.

This rearrangement joins TRBV9 to TRBJ2-3; D remains unclear. The germline V gene encodes CDR1 SGDLS and CDR2 YYNGEE. V was clipped by 0 bases and J by 7 bases, with 9 bases between them. The length of the CDR3 is 13 residues. The chain's CDR3 is CASSVGEDNTQYF. CDR3 sequence (DNA): TGTGCCAGCAGCGTAGGTGAAGACAATACGCAGTATTTT. The full variable domain, rest sourced from reference TRBV9 and TRBJ2-3, is DSGVTQTPKHLITATGQRVTLRCSPRSGDLSVYWYQQSLDQGLQFLIQYYNGEERAKGNILERFSAQQFPDLHSELNLSSLELGDSALYFCASSVGEDNTQYFGPGTRLTVL.

The CDR3 sequence: CAISEIGEWAGNEQYF. The CDR3 DNA sequence: TGTGCCATCAGTGAGATCGGGGAATGGGCCGGGAACGAGCAGTACTTC. V is TRBV10-3 and J is TRBJ2-7; possibly TRBD2 for D (5 bases). V dropped 2 bases and J dropped 5 bases, with 19 bases sitting between them. CDR3 size: 16 residues. CDR1 is ENHRY, CDR2 SYGVKD, per germline.

V usage is TRBV11-2 and J usage is TRBJ1-1; 7 bases are a match to TRBD1. The germline gives CDR1 SGHAT, CDR2 FQNNGV. Germline trimming cut 4 bases from V and 6 bases from J; bases unmatched to any gene: 8. The CDR3 totals 14 residues. Written as DNA, the CDR3 is TGTGCCAGCAGCTACGGGACAGACTACGCTGAAGCTTTCTTT. Translating it yields CASSYGTDYAEAFF.

The J gene is TRBJ2-1, the V gene TRBV29-1; D unresolved. Germline V lookup: CDR1 SQVTM, CDR2 ANQGSEA. Trimming left V 4 bases short and J 10 bases short, with 17 bases between. CDR3 length equals 13 residues. The CDR3 is CSVGPRLRDEQFF. The CDR3 DNA reads as TGCAGCGTTGGACCCAGACTGCGTGACGAGCAGTTCTTC.

V and J are TRBV7-2 and TRBJ2-7, with D hard to call. Trimming took off 3 bases at V and 2 bases at J, with 11 bases between the two ends. The CDR3 has 14 residues. CDR1 is SGHTA, CDR2 FQGNSA, per germline. In nucleotides, the CDR3 is TGTGCCAGCAGCTTGTACGAGACTCCCTACGAGCAGTACTTC. Protein product: CASSLYETPYEQYF.

The CDR3 nucleotides read TGTGCCACCAGCAGAGGAGGACAGGGCTATGGCTACACCTTC. Translated, it gives CATSRGGQGYGYTF. This chain uses TRBV15 with TRBJ1-2; 8 bases align to TRBD1. This CDR3 spans 14 amino acids. Trimming cost V 1 base and J 4 bases; bases outside gene matches: 2. The germline V gene encodes CDR1 LNHNV and CDR2 YYDKDF (reference sequence).

The CDR3 here is CASGGVNEQFF. CDR3 coding DNA: TGTGCCAGCGGGGGGGTCAATGAGCAGTTCTTC. The J gene is TRBJ2-1, the V gene TRBV2, with 7 bases matching TRBD2. The germline V gene encodes CDR1 SNHLY and CDR2 FYNNEI. V lost 8 bases, J lost 6 bases, and 1 base stayed unmatched. The CDR3 is made up of 11 amino acids. The variable domain in full, with the rest retrieved from reference TRBV2 and TRBJ2-1, is EPEVTQTPSHQVTQMGQEVILRCVPISNHLYFYWYRQILGQKVEFLVSFYNNEISEKSEIFDDQFSVERPDGSNFTLKIRSTKLEDSAMYFCASGGVNEQFFGPGTRLTVL.

The chain has TRBV11-2 and TRBJ1-2; TRBD1 aligns across 8 bases. In germline, CDR1 is SGHAT, CDR2 FQNNGV. The CDR3 is 14 residues long. With 5 bases clipped from V and 7 bases from J, the junction kept 9 bases outside the gene matches. CDR3 sequence: CASSLVKDRAGYTF. Here the CDR3 DNA reads TGTGCCAGCAGCCTAGTAAAGGACAGGGCTGGCTACACCTTC.